This entry lists 10 T cell receptor beta chains sequenced from one sample in a study of human T cells and chemical hapten exposure. Time point meaning: pre-sensitization, week 0. Indicated treatment: therapeutic diphenylcyclopropenone sensitization with weekly scalp DPC. TCRdb processed the RACE reads anew with MiXCR; each CDR3 protein has one entry. Among about 89,000 distinct CDR3 sequences listed, 10% to 14% were seen once. This material consisted of whole blood, taken in connection with sensitization to the hapten diphenylcyclopropenone (DPC). The receptors stem from a woman aged 55-70 years with alopecia areata. Some clones in this sample may be carry-over from other donors' samples.

This clonotype was counted between two and nine times. The rearrangement joins TRBV3-1 to TRBJ2-4, with TRBD1 matching over 8 bases. This CDR3 contains 16 residues. Germline V gene data show CDR1 as LGHDT and CDR2 as YNNKEL (reference sequence). J lost 9 bases, V lost 4 bases, and 14 bases had no gene match. Here the CDR3 DNA reads TGTGCCAGCAGCCCCAGGGACTGGACAGGGCTGGGCATTCAGTACTTC. Protein: CASSPRDWTGLGIQYF.

This clonotype was picked up many times. The CDR3 nucleotides are TGTGCCAGCAGTCAGGGTCCCAATCAGCCCCAGCATTTT. Translated: CASSQGPNQPQHF. The chain employs TRBV12-3 or TRBV12-4 and TRBJ1-5; D perhaps matches TRBD1 (5 bases). V was cut by 5 bases and J by 3 bases, with 8 bases left in between. CDR3 size: 13 residues.

This clonotype was seen repeatedly, ten times or more. The V call is TRBV10-3, the J call TRBJ1-4; 12 positions agree with TRBD1. The CDR3 is 15 residues long. The V segment lost 10 bases and the J segment 8 bases; nucleotides outside the gene matches: 11. Germline values: CDR1 ENHRY, CDR2 SYGVKD. The CDR3 sequence: CATGTGGVGWEKLFF. CDR3 nucleotide sequence: TGTGCCACCGGGACAGGGGGCGTCGGATGGGAAAAACTGTTTTTT.

The V and J genes are TRBV13 and TRBJ2-7, with 12 nucleotides matching TRBD2. The CDR3 sequence is 18 residues long. Trimming cost V 1 base and J 4 bases; bases outside gene matches: 11. Per germline, CDR1 PRHDT and CDR2 FYEKMQ (reference sequence). This CDR3 is CASSLVSTSGGPGYEQYF. DNA of the CDR3: TGTGCCAGCAGCTTAGTATCTACTAGCGGGGGGCCGGGATACGAGCAGTACTTC.

In its sample, this clonotype was seen a few times. V and J are TRBV18 and TRBJ2-1, with D unclear. The germline CDR1 and CDR2 sequences are KGHSH and LQKENI. The ends were cut back, 1 base at V and 8 bases at J, with 9 bases in the middle. CDR3 length: 13 residues. CDR3 nucleotides: TGTGCCAGCTCACCACTGACCCGGGATGAGCAGTTCTTC. Amino acid sequence: CASSPLTRDEQFF.

This clonotype was observed many times. This chain joins TRBV20-1 and TRBJ2-2; the D call may be TRBD1 or TRBD2 (5 bases each). Trimming cost V 3 bases and J 6 bases, with 11 bases left between them. The CDR3 has 13 residues. Germline V gene lookup returns CDR1 DFQATT and CDR2 SNEGSKA (reference sequence). The CDR3 spells CSASRDEAGELFF. Here the CDR3 DNA reads TGCAGTGCTAGTCGGGACGAAGCCGGGGAGCTGTTTTTT.

The chain carries TRBV20-1 and TRBJ1-5, with D hard to call. Trimming took off 6 bases at V and 8 bases at J, with 11 bases between the two ends. Germline CDR1 DFQATT, CDR2 SNEGSKA (reference sequence). The CDR3 is 11 residues long. CDR3 amino acids: CSAQHGKPQHF. CDR3 sequence (DNA): TGCAGTGCGCAACATGGGAAGCCCCAGCATTTT.

The chain has TRBV5-1 and TRBJ2-1, with D perhaps matching TRBD2 (5 bases). The germline V gene encodes CDR1 SGHRS and CDR2 YFSETQ. Trimming left V 4 bases short and J 0 bases short, with 14 bases between. The CDR3 contains 16 residues. Written as DNA, the CDR3 is TGCGCCAGCAGCCCCGCGGGCCAGAGCTCCTACAATGAGCAGTTCTTC. Protein: CASSPAGQSSYNEQFF.

The J gene is TRBJ2-7, the V gene TRBV7-6; 8 bases line up with TRBD1. The CDR3 runs to 11 residues. Trimming removed 3 bases from V and 12 bases from J; junction bases left unmatched: 4. From germline, CDR1 is SGHVS and CDR2 FNYEAQ. The CDR3 DNA is TGTGCCAGCAGCTTGACAGGGGTGTTGTACTTC. Its translation is CASSLTGVLYF.

This clonotype appeared a few times. V usage is TRBV10-3 and J usage is TRBJ2-2; perhaps TRBD2 as D (5 bases). Germline V gene sequence: CDR1 ENHRY, CDR2 SYGVKD. Deletions cut 4 bases from V and 0 bases from J, with 12 bases between. CDR3 size: 16 residues. The CDR3 DNA is TGTGCCATCAGTGTCGCGGGTCTCGCGAACACCGGGGAGCTGTTTTTT. Translated, it gives CAISVAGLANTGELFF.